This is a list of T cell receptor beta chains from one sample in a study of CXCR3-negative and CXCR3-positive naive CD8 T cells. TCRdb reprocessed the 5' RACE reads and stores each CDR3 protein as one record, lacking DNA. The sample holds 130,000 to 150,000 distinct CDR3 sequences. The specimen sequenced was naive CXCR3+ CD8+ T cells from blood. The receptors stem from a human donor in good health. Some clones in this sample may be carry-over from other donors' samples. The CDR3 runs from the conserved cysteine through the conserved F or W. Each record gives: V gene, J gene, CDR3 length, CDR3 protein.

TRBV20-1,TRBJ2-7,15,CSAHVDRGITYEQYF
TRBV4-2,TRBJ2-1,19,CASSQDWGGTTSGSNEQFF
TRBV6-5,TRBJ1-1,15,CASSYSGVMNTEAFF
TRBV7-9,TRBJ2-2,13,CASSPIASGELFF
TRBV12-3/TRBV12-4,TRBJ2-7,15,CASSSGTGATYEQYF
TRBV6-6,TRBJ2-7,13,CASVTGLSYEQYF
TRBV30,TRBJ1-1,13,CAWSQDLNTEAFF
TRBV2,TRBJ2-4,15,CASSAPRFPKNIQYF
TRBV7-9,TRBJ1-5,14,CASSSSSGQQPQHF
TRBV3-1,TRBJ2-1,13,CASSHNSYNEQFF
TRBV28,TRBJ2-5,12,CAAEHNQETQYF
TRBV13,TRBJ2-1,13,CASSKREYNEQFF
TRBV7-6,TRBJ2-2,14,CASSLYRGAGELFF
TRBV29-1,TRBJ1-2,11,CSVGINYGYTF
TRBV6-5,TRBJ2-7,16,CASSYFSLRPSYEQYF
TRBV29-1,TRBJ2-3,15,CSVVDGTYSTDTQYF
TRBV20-1,TRBJ1-2,13,CSARDRASGGYTF
TRBV7-8,TRBJ2-1,16,CASSPRAPSGSNEQFF
TRBV4-1,TRBJ2-3,14,CASRVLAGVDTQYF
TRBV29-1,TRBJ2-7,15,CSVASGTGATYEQYF
TRBV5-1,TRBJ2-1,15,CASSWEGLPGNEQFF
TRBV5-1,TRBJ2-7,13,CASSAEPFYEQYF
TRBV2,TRBJ2-1,13,CASSKGLANEQFF
TRBV5-1,TRBJ2-1,16,CASSFGRELDYNEQFF
TRBV2,TRBJ1-4,18,CASTMQGPYFATNEKLFF
TRBV7-9,TRBJ2-7,12,CASSLDPWEQYF
TRBV29-1,TRBJ1-1,14,CSVEDPGGNTEAFF
TRBV7-9,TRBJ1-4,15,CASSLPGLYNEKLFF
TRBV29-1,TRBJ1-1,11,CSVGGDTEAFF
TRBV28,TRBJ2-5,15,CASSLWKNRQETQYF
TRBV21-1,TRBJ2-7,17,CASSKVPPSGRTYEQYF
TRBV6-2/TRBV6-3,TRBJ2-3,19,CASILANQVAGGVRDTQYF
TRBV20-1,TRBJ2-1,13,CSARGRLNYEQFF
TRBV7-9,TRBJ1-1,14,CASSWGQRNTEAFF
TRBV6-5,TRBJ2-7,14,CASSFRDRVHEQYF
TRBV12-3/TRBV12-4,TRBJ2-5,15,CASSSTSGRTRAQYF
TRBV10-3,TRBJ2-7,14,CAISEENWVYEQYF
TRBV12-3/TRBV12-4,TRBJ2-7,13,CASSLGSHGWQYF
TRBV7-2,TRBJ1-2,13,CASSLVNKNGYTF
TRBV7-2,TRBJ2-6,15,CASSSSGSGANVLTF
TRBV15,TRBJ2-1,16,CATSRGGLAGESEQFF
TRBV25-1,TRBJ2-3,13,CASSDRAQDTQYF
TRBV5-1,TRBJ2-1,15,CASAGIGRPYNEQFF
TRBV5-1,TRBJ1-2,16,CASSLSRVGDDYGYTF
TRBV3-1,TRBJ2-7,13,CASSQGHLYEQYF
TRBV11-2,TRBJ2-7,15,CASSLDAGQGFEQYF
TRBV5-1,TRBJ2-7,13,CASRLGQAYEQYF
TRBV9,TRBJ2-1,14,CASSADGSYNEQFF
TRBV5-1,TRBJ1-3,15,CASSLEDLVGNTIYF
TRBV7-8,TRBJ1-1,12,CASSPRGVEAFF
TRBV19,TRBJ2-1,14,CASSIVGLGNEQFF
TRBV20-1,TRBJ2-7,11,CSASDPYEQYF
TRBV5-5,TRBJ2-3,15,CASRNRQAVWDTQYF
TRBV29-1,TRBJ1-2,15,CGVEPPEDPDYGYTF
TRBV3-1,TRBJ2-1,14,CASSQDLQGGEQFF
TRBV5-1,TRBJ2-3,14,CASSPGQGVDTQYF
TRBV29-1,TRBJ2-7,12,CSVEGDSYEQYF
TRBV21-1,TRBJ2-5,16,CASNKRLAVPQETQYF
TRBV4-1,TRBJ2-1,15,CASSQKAGGYNEQFF
TRBV29-1,TRBJ2-1,17,CSASGTSGSPSYNEQFF